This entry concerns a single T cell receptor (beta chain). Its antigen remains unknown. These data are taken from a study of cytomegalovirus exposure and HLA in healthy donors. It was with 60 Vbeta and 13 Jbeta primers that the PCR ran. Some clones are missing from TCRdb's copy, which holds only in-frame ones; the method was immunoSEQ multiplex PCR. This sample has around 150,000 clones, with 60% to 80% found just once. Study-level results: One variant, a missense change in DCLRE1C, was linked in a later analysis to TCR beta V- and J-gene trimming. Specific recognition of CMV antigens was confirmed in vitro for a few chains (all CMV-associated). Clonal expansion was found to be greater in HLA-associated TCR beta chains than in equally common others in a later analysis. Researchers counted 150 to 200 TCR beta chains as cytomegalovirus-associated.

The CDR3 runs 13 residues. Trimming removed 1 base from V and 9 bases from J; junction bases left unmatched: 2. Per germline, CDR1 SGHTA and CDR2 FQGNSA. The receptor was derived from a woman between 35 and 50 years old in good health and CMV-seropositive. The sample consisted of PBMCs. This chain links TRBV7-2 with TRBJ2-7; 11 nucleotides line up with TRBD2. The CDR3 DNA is TGTGCCAGCAGCTTAGTGCTAGCGGGGGGGCAGTACTTC. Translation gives CASSLVLAGGQYF. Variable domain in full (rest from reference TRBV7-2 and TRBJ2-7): GAGVSQSPSNKVTEKGKDVELRCDPISGHTALYWYRQSLGQGLEFLIYFQGNSAPDKSGLPSDRFSAERTGGSVSTLTIQRTQQEDSAVYLCASSLVLAGGQYFGPGTRLTVT.